Below are 7 T cell receptor beta chains sequenced from a single sample in a study of human thymus T cells. The thymus tissue came from resections taken during corrective heart surgery. Profiled with immunoSEQ multiplex PCR; TCRdb holds only in-frame clones, not every one. The table includes some 130,000 clones, more than 90% detected once. The sequencing input was thymus tissue. All receptors come from a boy in the first two years of life with a congenital heart defect but otherwise immunologically healthy.

The chain employs TRBV5-4 and TRBJ2-7, with TRBD2 matching 8 bases. Germline CDR1 and CDR2: SGHNT and YYREEE (reference sequence). The CDR3 extends over 14 amino acids. Germline trimming cut 3 bases from V and 1 base from J; bases unmatched to any gene: 3. CDR3 DNA: TGTGCCAGCAGCTCGAGCGGGGGTTCCTACGAGCAGTACTTC. Protein sequence: CASSSSGGSYEQYF.

CDR3 region: CASSPTPTGHSQETQYF. CDR3 bases: TGTGCCAGCTCACCAACACCGACAGGTCATAGCCAAGAGACCCAGTACTTC. This chain links TRBV18 with TRBJ2-5; perhaps TRBD1 as D (6 bases). The CDR3 consists of 17 residues. V shed 2 bases and J shed 1 base, with 17 bases lying between them. Looked up from germline, CDR1 is KGHSH and CDR2 is LQKENI.

The chain joins TRBV5-1 to TRBJ2-6, with D perhaps TRBD1 or TRBD2 (5 bases each). Deletions cut 3 bases from V and 4 bases from J, with 14 bases between. Per the germline V gene, CDR1 is SGHRS and CDR2 is YFSETQ. The CDR3 contains 16 residues. The CDR3 reads CASSSFGAPGANVLTF. DNA of the CDR3: TGCGCCAGCAGCTCTTTCGGGGCTCCCGGGGCCAACGTCCTGACTTTC.

The chain employs TRBV11-2 and TRBJ2-7; the match to TRBD1 covers 9 bases. The CDR3 is 13 residues long. The germline V gene encodes CDR1 SGHAT and CDR2 FQNNGV. V trimming: 2 bases; J trimming: 6 bases; junction bases outside the gene matches: 2. The DNA for the CDR3 is TGTGCCAGCAGCTTACCGGGACAGGGCGAGCAGTACTTC. It is translated as CASSLPGQGEQYF. The variable domain in full, completed from reference TRBV11-2 and TRBJ2-7, reads EAGVAQSPRYKIIEKRQSVAFWCNPISGHATLYWYQQILGQGPKLLIQFQNNGVVDDSQLPKDRFSAERLKGVDSTLKIQPAKLEDSAVYLCASSLPGQGEQYFGPGTRLTVT.

This clone was counted a single time. This chain connects TRBV6-1 to TRBJ2-5, with a weak D call TRBD2 (7 bases). CDR3 length: 15 residues. Trimming shortened V by 5 bases and J by 1 base, and 14 bases separated the two germline ends. The germline CDR1 and CDR2 sequences are MNHNS and SASEGT. The CDR3 sequence is CASSQGGGLQETQYF. In DNA form, the CDR3 reads TGTGCCAGCAGTCAGGGCGGGGGCCTCCAAGAGACCCAGTACTTC.

This chain joins TRBV6-4 and TRBJ2-2; tentative D call: TRBD1 (6 bases). This CDR3 is 14 amino acids long. The ends were cut back, 2 bases at V and 4 bases at J, with 8 bases in the middle. CDR1 and CDR2 from the germline V gene are MRHNA and SNTAGT. The CDR3 region is CASSDIGGTGELFF. DNA of the CDR3: TGTGCCAGCAGTGACATAGGGGGCACCGGGGAGCTGTTTTTT.

This rearrangement joins TRBV4-1 to TRBJ1-2; D is unresolved. With 1 base removed from V and 6 bases from J, the gap between germline ends came to 15 bases. Germline CDR1 reads MGHRA; CDR2 reads YSYEKL. The CDR3 totals 15 residues. For the CDR3, the DNA is TGCGCCAGCAGCCAAGTCAAATCGGGTAGGGATGGCTACACCTTC. Residues: CASSQVKSGRDGYTF.